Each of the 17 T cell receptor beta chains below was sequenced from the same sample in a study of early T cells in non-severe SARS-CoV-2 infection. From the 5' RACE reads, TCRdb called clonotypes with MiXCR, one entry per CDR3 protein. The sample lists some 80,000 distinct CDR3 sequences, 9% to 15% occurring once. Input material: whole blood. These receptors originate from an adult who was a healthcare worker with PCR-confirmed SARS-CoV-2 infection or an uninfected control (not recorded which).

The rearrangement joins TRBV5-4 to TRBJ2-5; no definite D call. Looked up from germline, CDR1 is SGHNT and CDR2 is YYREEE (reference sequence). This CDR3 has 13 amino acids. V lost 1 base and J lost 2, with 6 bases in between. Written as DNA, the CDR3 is TGTGCCAGCAGCTTGTTGTCTCAAGAGACCCAGTACTTC. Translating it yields CASSLLSQETQYF.

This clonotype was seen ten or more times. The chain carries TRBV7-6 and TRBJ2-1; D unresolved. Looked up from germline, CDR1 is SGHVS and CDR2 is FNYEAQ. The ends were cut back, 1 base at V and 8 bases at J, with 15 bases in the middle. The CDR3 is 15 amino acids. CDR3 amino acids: CASSLVPDRGDEQFF. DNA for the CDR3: TGTGCCAGCAGCTTAGTTCCCGACCGAGGCGATGAGCAGTTCTTC.

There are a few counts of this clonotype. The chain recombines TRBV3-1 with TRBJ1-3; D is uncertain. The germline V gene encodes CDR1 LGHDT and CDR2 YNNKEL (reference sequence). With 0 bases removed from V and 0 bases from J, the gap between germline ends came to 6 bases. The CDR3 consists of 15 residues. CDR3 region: CASSQDRVSGNTIYF. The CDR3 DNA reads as TGTGCCAGCAGCCAAGATCGGGTCTCTGGAAACACCATATATTTT.

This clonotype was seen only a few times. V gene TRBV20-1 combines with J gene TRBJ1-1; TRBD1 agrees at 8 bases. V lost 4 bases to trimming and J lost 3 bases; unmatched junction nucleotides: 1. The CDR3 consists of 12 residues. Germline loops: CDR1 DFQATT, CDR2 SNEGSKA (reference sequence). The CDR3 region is CSAMTGDTEAFF. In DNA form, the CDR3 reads TGCAGTGCTATGACAGGGGACACTGAAGCTTTCTTT.

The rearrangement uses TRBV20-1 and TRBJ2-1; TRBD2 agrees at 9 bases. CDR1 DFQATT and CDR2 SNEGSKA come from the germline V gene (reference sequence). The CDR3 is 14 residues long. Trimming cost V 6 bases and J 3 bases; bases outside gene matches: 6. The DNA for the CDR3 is TGCAGTGCCCCCCTAGCGGGGAGCTACAATGAGCAGTTCTTC. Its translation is CSAPLAGSYNEQFF.

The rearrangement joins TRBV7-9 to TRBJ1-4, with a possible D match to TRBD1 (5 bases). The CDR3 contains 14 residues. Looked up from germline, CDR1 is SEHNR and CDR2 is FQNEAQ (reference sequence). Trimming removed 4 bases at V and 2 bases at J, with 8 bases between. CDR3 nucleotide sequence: TGTGCCAGCAGCTCTTGGGGGACTAATGAAAAACTGTTTTTT. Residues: CASSSWGTNEKLFF.

The CDR3 loop is CSAKTGPYGYTF. CDR3 DNA sequence: TGCAGTGCTAAGACAGGCCCCTATGGCTACACCTTC. The V and J genes are TRBV20-1 and TRBJ1-2; possible D gene TRBD1, 6 bases. The germline CDR1 and CDR2 sequences are DFQATT and SNEGSKA (reference sequence). Trimming pared 4 bases from V and 4 bases from J, leaving 10 bases between. The CDR3 sequence is 12 residues long.

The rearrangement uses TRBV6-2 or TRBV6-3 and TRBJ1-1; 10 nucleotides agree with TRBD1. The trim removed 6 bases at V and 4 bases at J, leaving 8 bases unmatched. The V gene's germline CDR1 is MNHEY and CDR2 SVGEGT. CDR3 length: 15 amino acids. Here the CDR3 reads CASRKTGGFGTEAFF. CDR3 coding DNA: TGTGCCAGCAGGAAGACAGGGGGCTTTGGCACTGAAGCTTTCTTT.

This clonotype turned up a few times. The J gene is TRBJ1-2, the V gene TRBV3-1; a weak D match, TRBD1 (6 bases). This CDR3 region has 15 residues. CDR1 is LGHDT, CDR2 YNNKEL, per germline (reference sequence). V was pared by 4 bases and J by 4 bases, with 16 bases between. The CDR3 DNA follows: TGTGCCAGCAGCCCCCAAACGACAGGCGGCTATGGCTACACCTTC. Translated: CASSPQTTGGYGYTF.

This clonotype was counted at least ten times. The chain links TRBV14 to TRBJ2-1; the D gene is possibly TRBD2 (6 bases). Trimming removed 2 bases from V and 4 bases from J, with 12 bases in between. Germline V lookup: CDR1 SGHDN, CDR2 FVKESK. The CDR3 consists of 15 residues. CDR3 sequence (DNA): TGTGCCAGCAGCCAACTAGCGCAACCTTACAATGAGCAGTTCTTC. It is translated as CASSQLAQPYNEQFF.

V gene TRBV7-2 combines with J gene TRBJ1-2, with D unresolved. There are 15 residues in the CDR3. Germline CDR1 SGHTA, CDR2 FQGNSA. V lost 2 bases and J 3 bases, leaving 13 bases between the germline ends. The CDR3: CASSLSFKVDYGYTF. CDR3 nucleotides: TGTGCCAGCAGCTTATCGTTCAAGGTGGACTATGGCTACACCTTC. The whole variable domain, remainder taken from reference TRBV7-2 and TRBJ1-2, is GAGVSQSPSNKVTEKGKDVELRCDPISGHTALYWYRQSLGQGLEFLIYFQGNSAPDKSGLPSDRFSAERTGGSVSTLTIQRTQQEDSAVYLCASSLSFKVDYGYTFGSGTRLTVV.

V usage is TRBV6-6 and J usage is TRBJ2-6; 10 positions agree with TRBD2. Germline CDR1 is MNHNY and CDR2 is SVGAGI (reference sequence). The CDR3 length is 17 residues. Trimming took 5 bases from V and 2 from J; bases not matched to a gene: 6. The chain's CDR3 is CASSPSGSSPGANVLTF. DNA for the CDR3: TGTGCCAGCAGTCCTAGCGGGAGTTCCCCTGGGGCCAACGTCCTGACTTTC.

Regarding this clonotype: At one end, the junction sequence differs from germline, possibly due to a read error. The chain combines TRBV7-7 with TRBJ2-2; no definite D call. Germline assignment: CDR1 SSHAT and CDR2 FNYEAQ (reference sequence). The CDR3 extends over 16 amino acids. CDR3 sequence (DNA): TGTGCTAGCAGCCCACTCTTTACCGGATCCACCGGGGAGCTGTTTTTT. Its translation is CASSPLFTGSTGELFF.

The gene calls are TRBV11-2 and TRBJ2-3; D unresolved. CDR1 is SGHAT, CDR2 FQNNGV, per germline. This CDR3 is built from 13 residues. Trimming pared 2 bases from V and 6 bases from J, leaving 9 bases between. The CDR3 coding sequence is TGTGCCAGCAGCTTACGGTTTACGGATACGCAGTATTTT. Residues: CASSLRFTDTQYF.

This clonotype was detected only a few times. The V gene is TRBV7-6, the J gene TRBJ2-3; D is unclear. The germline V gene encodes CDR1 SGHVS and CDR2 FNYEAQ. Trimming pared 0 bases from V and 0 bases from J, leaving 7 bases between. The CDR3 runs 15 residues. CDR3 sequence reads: CASSLAERSTDTQYF. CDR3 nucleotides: TGTGCCAGCAGCTTAGCGGAGCGAAGCACAGATACGCAGTATTTT.

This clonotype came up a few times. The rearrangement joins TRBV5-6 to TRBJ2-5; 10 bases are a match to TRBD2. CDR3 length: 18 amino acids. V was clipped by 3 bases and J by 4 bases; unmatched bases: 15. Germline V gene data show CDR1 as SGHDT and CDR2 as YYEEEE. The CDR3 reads CASSSNPFIAGGGETQYF. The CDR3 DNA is TGTGCCAGCAGCTCCAACCCTTTCATAGCGGGAGGAGGAGAGACCCAGTACTTC.

The CDR3 DNA is TGCAGCGTCTTGTTCCAGGGCACAGATACGCAGTATTTT. This encodes CSVLFQGTDTQYF. The J gene is TRBJ2-3, the V gene TRBV29-1; D remains unclear. CDR3 length: 13 residues. Trimming shortened V by 6 bases and J by 1 base, and 11 bases separated the two germline ends. CDR1 SQVTM and CDR2 ANQGSEA come from the germline V gene.